This note documents a single T cell receptor (beta chain) sequence. The antigen is undetermined. Every CD8+ subset sample held approximately 320,000 flow-sorted cells, done in triplicate. cDNA libraries for TRB were generated by 5' RACE incorporating UMI labels. TCRdb re-called the 5' RACE reads and catalogs CDR3 proteins one per entry, DNA excluded. This repertoire includes 65,000 to 75,000 distinct CDR3 sequences. The CDR3 extends over 18 amino acids. Germline CDR1 is MRHNA and CDR2 is SNTAGT. The data were taken from a study of CXCR3-negative and CXCR3-positive naive CD8 T cells. Study-wide findings and caveats: From TRB CDR3 properties, TCR strength was inferred; surface CD5 did not differ between naive subsets. Hydrophobicity was higher for TRB CDR3s found in CXCR3-positive naive cells than in CXCR3-negative naive cells. Cryopreserved cells showed partially decreased CXCR3 expression, and most assays used fresh PBMCs.

The sample comprised naive CXCR3- CD8+ T cells from blood. Subset indicated: CD45RO-CCR7+CD27+CD95- naive CD8+ T cells lacking CXCR3 (TNR3-). This TCR came from a human donor in good health. Some clones in this sample may be carry-over from other donors' samples. The chain couples TRBV6-4 to TRBJ2-5; TCRdb designates TRBD1, a call that cannot be tested without DNA. CDR3 region: CASSDSSPGSQGGETQYF.